Sequencing of this T cell receptor (beta chain) was carried out in a study of immune characterization of retroperitoneal liposarcoma. From germline, CDR1 is MNHEY and CDR2 SVGAGI. Trimming at V came to 1 base and at J to 6 bases, leaving 5 bases not matched to a gene. The CDR3 is 15 residues long. In TCRdb, the PCR reads were re-called with MiXCR into one record per CDR3 protein. The repertoire holds a few thousand distinct CDR3 sequences, with about 35% as singletons. The chain joins TRBV6-5 to TRBJ1-2, with 10 positions matching TRBD1. The sample taken for sequencing was tumor tissue. The clonotype originates from a male donor with retroperitoneal liposarcoma. CDR3 nucleotide sequence: TGTGCCAGCAGTTACTGGACAGGGGGGAGCCATGGCTACACCTTC. This gives the protein CASSYWTGGSHGYTF.